The source of this T cell receptor beta chain is a study of blood T cell repertoires in COVID-19. This CDR3 spans 13 amino acids. The ends were cut back, 6 bases at V and 7 bases at J, with 14 bases in the middle. Germline V lookup: CDR1 MNHNY, CDR2 SVGAGI (reference sequence). Sequencing used immunoSEQ multiplex PCR; TCRdb keeps in-frame clones, though not all of them. The sample consists of about 59,000 clones, about nine tenths of them appearing once. This receptor was identified in a human donor in a cohort sampled during active COVID-19. Sequenced: peripheral blood. V gene TRBV6-6 combines with J gene TRBJ2-3; perhaps TRBD1 as D (6 bases). CDR3 bases: TGTGCCAGCAGCCCACCAACAGGGAATACGCAGTATTTT. Translation: CASSPPTGNTQYF.